One sample yielded the 12 T cell receptor beta chains listed below, sequenced in a study of T cell responses to AZD1222 COVID-19 vaccine. Here immunoSEQ multiplex PCR was the method, and the copy in TCRdb shows in-frame clones only, minus some. The repertoire holds roughly 49,000 clones, with more than 60% as singletons. Sequenced material: peripheral blood, taken on day 0 of MenACWY control vaccination. The receptors come from an adult in good health.

The chain couples TRBV7-8 to TRBJ2-3, with TRBD1 as a possible D gene (6 bases). Germline V gives CDR1 SGHVS, CDR2 FQNEAQ. The ends were cut back, 1 base at V and 3 bases at J, with 17 bases in the middle. The CDR3 contains 17 residues. The CDR3 here is CASSLGYRGGGTDTQYF. CDR3 DNA sequence: TGTGCCAGCAGCTTAGGGTATCGTGGGGGCGGGACAGATACGCAGTATTTT.

This clone was seen only a few times. The rearrangement joins TRBV6-2 or TRBV6-3 to TRBJ2-7, with D tentatively TRBD1 or TRBD2 (5 bases each). The V gene lost 2 bases and the J gene lost 3 bases, with 8 bases spanning the gap. CDR1 and CDR2 (germline): MNHEY, SVGEGT. CDR3 size: 13 residues. The CDR3 DNA is TGTGCCAGCAGTTACGGGGACGTCTACGAGCAGTACTTC. It is translated as CASSYGDVYEQYF.

The V call is TRBV5-6, the J call TRBJ2-7; no firm D call. This CDR3 is built from 14 residues. Trimming took off 4 bases at V and 0 bases at J, with 11 bases between the two ends. Germline assignment: CDR1 SGHDT and CDR2 YYEEEE. The DNA of the CDR3 is TGTGCCAGCAGCACTGAACGTAGCTCCTACGAGCAGTACTTC. This encodes CASSTERSSYEQYF.

CDR3 loop: CASSQSVVGNQPQHF. CDR3 nucleotides: TGCGCCAGCAGTCAATCTGTCGTAGGGAATCAGCCCCAGCATTTT. The chain is built from TRBV23-1 and TRBJ1-5; D call uncertain. Being an ORF, TRBV23-1 has a function that is uncertain. The CDR3 length is 15 residues. Trimming stripped 0 bases from V and 4 bases from J, with 10 bases between.

The chain carries TRBV28 and TRBJ2-1, with 8 bases fitting TRBD2. The CDR3 contains 16 residues. V trimming: 1 base; J trimming: 7 bases; junction bases outside the gene matches: 9. Germline V CDR1 and CDR2: MDHEN, SYDVKM. Written as DNA, the CDR3 is TGTGCCAGCAGTTTATCGGGAGGGCGTAATTGGAATGAGCAGTTCTTC. Encoded protein: CASSLSGGRNWNEQFF.

This clone was counted once. The J gene is TRBJ1-2, the V gene TRBV13; D remains ambiguous. Germline CDR1 and CDR2: PRHDT and FYEKMQ (reference sequence). V was pared by 5 bases and J by 8 bases, with 12 bases between. The CDR3 has 12 amino acids. CDR3 sequence reads: CASSPIRGGYTF. In nucleotides, the CDR3 is TGTGCCAGCAGCCCCATTCGGGGAGGCTACACCTTC.

The CDR3 nucleotides read TGTGCCAGCAGCCTACGGGGTTTGGCAGATACGCAGTATTTT. Translating it yields CASSLRGLADTQYF. The J gene is TRBJ2-3, the V gene TRBV11-2, with a tentative D call TRBD2 (5 bases). V shed 5 bases and J shed 4 bases, with 13 bases lying between them. CDR3 length: 14 residues. Germline V gene sequence: CDR1 SGHAT, CDR2 FQNNGV.

By proportion, this clone is medium-sized (0.01 to 0.1%). The V call is TRBV15, the J call TRBJ1-1; TRBD1 matches 8 bases. The CDR3 runs to 15 residues. After removal of 5 bases from V and 3 bases from J, the junction contained 8 bases not matched to a gene. The germline CDR1 and CDR2 sequences are LNHNV and YYDKDF (reference sequence). CDR3 residues: CATSARQGSDTEAFF. The DNA for the CDR3 is TGTGCCACCAGCGCCCGACAGGGGAGCGACACTGAAGCTTTCTTT.

This chain links TRBV2 with TRBJ2-3, with 10 bases that match TRBD1. After removal of 4 bases from V and 7 bases from J, the junction contained 8 bases not matched to a gene. Germline V CDR1 and CDR2: SNHLY, FYNNEI. The CDR3 covers 15 residues. CDR3 sequence reads: CASSGQGALSHTQYF. The DNA of the CDR3 is TGTGCCAGCAGTGGACAGGGGGCGTTGTCCCATACGCAGTATTTT.

The chain carries TRBV11-2 and TRBJ2-2; D tentatively fits TRBD1 or TRBD2 (5 bases each). Trimming stripped 5 bases from V and 0 bases from J, with 19 bases between. Per germline, CDR1 SGHAT and CDR2 FQNNGV. The CDR3 sequence is 18 residues long. CDR3 bases: TGTGCCAGCAGCCAACCGGGGAAGGGGAGATCGAACACCGGGGAGCTGTTTTTT. Translated, it gives CASSQPGKGRSNTGELFF.

The chain links TRBV10-3 to TRBJ2-1; 8 bases fit TRBD1. This CDR3 comprises 15 residues. The germline CDR1 and CDR2 sequences are ENHRY and SYGVKD. J gave up 5 bases and V 3 bases, and 6 bases lay outside the gene matches. Here the CDR3 reads CAISEKDRDDNEQFF. The CDR3, as DNA: TGTGCCATCAGTGAAAAGGACAGGGACGACAATGAGCAGTTCTTC.

This chain links TRBV18 with TRBJ1-1, with 7 bases matching TRBD1. The germline V gene has CDR1 KGHSH and CDR2 LQKENI. V shed 5 bases, J shed 0 bases, and the junction held 6 bases outside the gene matches. This CDR3 spans 15 amino acids. CDR3 loop: CASSYRDSMNTEAFF. The CDR3 DNA follows: TGTGCCAGCTCATACCGGGACAGCATGAACACTGAAGCTTTCTTT.